This T cell receptor beta chain appears in the sequencing data of a study of metastatic and nonmetastatic thyroid tumors. The wider study: Repertoire comparison spanned blood and tumor or nodule tissue of malignant and benign thyroid patients.

In the source study's methods: Clinicopathological groups differed in CDR3, with these differences serving to build a distant-metastasis classifier for papillary thyroid cancer. TCRdb reprocessed the PCR reads using MiXCR. TCRdb assigned the V and J calls; the authors' analysis was not used. This table holds roughly 18,000 clones, less than 40% found once. Turning to this clone: The antigen is not known.

Prior to thyroid surgery, none of the patients had received any treatment. Study-level points and caveats: Versus benign nodules, malignant thyroid tumors reportedly had significantly higher TCR beta diversity, in blood and tumor.

The V gene lost 4 bases and the J gene lost 6 bases, with 19 bases spanning the gap. Germline CDR1 DFQATT, CDR2 SNEGSKA (reference sequence). This CDR3 comprises 14 residues. This receptor was identified in a female donor with papillary thyroid cancer or a benign thyroid nodule (not recorded which). Some clones in this sample may be carry-over from other donors' samples. The rearrangement links TRBV20-1 to TRBJ2-7; the D gene is possibly TRBD1 (6 bases). The sequenced sample was tumor tissue. The CDR3 loop reads CSATYSGHRSEQYF. The CDR3 DNA is TGCAGTGCTACATACTCGGGACACCGGAGCGAGCAGTACTTC.